The T cell receptor (beta chain) under discussion was sequenced for a study of blood T cell repertoires in COVID-19. Study overall: The United States, Italy and Spain were the sources of the acute and convalescent COVID-19 samples. Sample material is recorded as cDNA or gDNA derived from T cells, B-cell-depleted T cells, or PBMCs.

Unmatched junction bases numbered 15, after V lost 6 bases and J lost 7 bases. The CDR3 has 16 amino acids. CDR1 is SNHLY, CDR2 FYNNEI, per germline. Original data processing: By means of reference gene primer amplification, nucleated cell counts were estimated. Method: immunoSEQ multiplex PCR; TCRdb's copy keeps in-frame clones and lacks some. V, J and clone size are those of that table, while D and trimming were read from the DNA. Here the sample spans under 130,000 clones, roughly four fifths being singletons. The sequenced sample consisted of peripheral blood. J is TRBJ2-1 and V is TRBV2, with 7 bases aligning to TRBD1. The sequence was collected from a woman over 75 with acute or convalescent COVID-19. CDR3 protein: CASRLRGQSLRNEQFF. CDR3 DNA: TGTGCCAGCAGATTGAGGGGACAGAGCCTGAGGAATGAGCAGTTCTTC.